The present T cell receptor (beta chain) was sequenced within a study of blood T cell repertoires in COVID-19. Study overall: T cells, B-cell-depleted T cells, or PBMCs provided the cDNA or gDNA that served as material.

V was pared by 5 bases and J by 6 bases, with 10 bases of the junction left unmatched. CDR1 and CDR2 from the germline V gene are SEHNR and FQNEAQ (reference sequence). The CDR3 has 15 residues. Measured with immunoSEQ multiplex PCR; TCRdb has only the in-frame clones, and not every one. The table lists about 240,000 clones, around 90% of them singletons, with more than 0.65% in the top ten. The sequence was obtained from a young man with COVID-19, enrolled during active disease. The V call is TRBV7-9, the J call TRBJ1-2; TRBD1 agrees at 9 bases. Sequences were obtained from peripheral blood. CDR3 residues: CASSPPLTGGNGYTF. DNA of the CDR3: TGTGCCAGCAGCCCCCCTTTGACAGGGGGGAATGGCTACACCTTC. The complete variable domain, with remaining parts taken from reference TRBV7-9 and TRBJ1-2, reads DTGVSQNPRHKITKRGQNVTFRCDPISEHNRLYWYRQTLGQGPEFLTYFQNEAQLEKSRLLSDRFSAERPKGSFSTLEIQRTEQGDSAMYLCASSPPLTGGNGYTFGSGTRLTVV.